This record concerns one T cell receptor beta chain sequence. The data derive from a study of blood T cell repertoires in COVID-19. Study-level information: COVID-19 samples collected from the United States, Italy and Spain covered acute and convalescent phases. From T cells, B-cell-depleted T cells, or PBMCs came the material, which was cDNA or gDNA.

In the authors' workflow: Amplification from reference gene primers served as the basis for estimated nucleated cell counts. TCRdb's table, derived via immunoSEQ multiplex PCR, lists solely in-frame clones and lacks some. The DNA was the basis for D and trimming; V, J and clone size are from that table. The data contain 250,000 to 350,000 clones, approximately 91% of them singletons. The germline gives CDR1 SGHRS, CDR2 YFSETQ. This CDR3 spans 14 amino acids. Trimming removed 7 bases from V and 3 bases from J; junction bases left unmatched: 7. This chain uses TRBV5-1 with TRBJ2-1, with TRBD1 identical over 7 bases. The receptor comes from a woman in her thirties or forties who had recovered from COVID-19. Input material: peripheral blood. CDR3 sequence reads: CASPVRDSYNEQFF. The DNA of the CDR3 is TGCGCCAGCCCCGTCCGGGACAGCTACAATGAGCAGTTCTTC.